The clone carrying this TCR beta chain was seen just once. The antigen remains undetermined. The method was immunoSEQ multiplex PCR; TCRdb's version includes in-frame clones alone and lacks a portion of them. There are 90,000 or so clones in the sample; approximately 88% occur only once, and around 15% lies in the top ten. CDR3 size: 17 residues. Per the germline V gene, CDR1 is SNHLY and CDR2 is FYNNEI. Losses at the gene ends were 1 base for V and 2 bases for J; bases not matched to a gene: 9. The data belong to a study of T cell responses to AZD1222 COVID-19 vaccine. Study information: The study pooled second doses at about 4 or about 12 weeks. Study-level points and caveats: The sample set comprised mostly white British donors with more females, and clonal diversity was possibly underestimated. Of spike-specific TCRs, nearly half reportedly target regions left unmutated in variants.

The chain uses TRBV2 and TRBJ1-2; 8 bases line up with TRBD1. This material consisted of peripheral blood, taken on day 0 of AZD1222 vaccination. The source of this sequence is an adult in good health. Written as DNA, the CDR3 is TGTGCCAGCAGTGAAGGACAGGGGCCTAAATTGAACTATGGCTACACCTTC. This translates into CASSEGQGPKLNYGYTF. Based on the CDR3 plus reference TRBV2 and TRBJ1-2, the full variable domain is EPEVTQTPSHQVTQMGQEVILRCVPISNHLYFYWYRQILGQKVEFLVSFYNNEISEKSEIFDDQFSVERPDGSNFTLKIRSTKLEDSAMYFCASSEGQGPKLNYGYTFGSGTRLTVV.